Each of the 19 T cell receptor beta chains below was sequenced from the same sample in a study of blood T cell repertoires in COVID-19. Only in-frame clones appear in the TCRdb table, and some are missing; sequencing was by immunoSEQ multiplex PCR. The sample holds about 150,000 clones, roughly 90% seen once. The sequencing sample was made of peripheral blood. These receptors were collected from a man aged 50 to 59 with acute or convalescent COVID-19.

CDR3 in DNA: TGTGCCAGCAGCAAAGGGGACAGGTGGACGGATACGCAGTATTTT. Translating it yields CASSKGDRWTDTQYF. This chain uses TRBV14 with TRBJ2-3; 8 bases agree with TRBD1. Germline V lookup: CDR1 SGHDN, CDR2 FVKESK. This CDR3 spans 15 amino acids. Losses at the gene ends were 5 bases for V and 6 bases for J; bases not matched to a gene: 10.

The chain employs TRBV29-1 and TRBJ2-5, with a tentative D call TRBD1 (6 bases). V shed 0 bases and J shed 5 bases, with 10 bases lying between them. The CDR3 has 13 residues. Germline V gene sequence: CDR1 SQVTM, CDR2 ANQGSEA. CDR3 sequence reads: CSVEETGSETQYF. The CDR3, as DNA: TGCAGCGTTGAAGAGACAGGCTCGGAGACCCAGTACTTC.

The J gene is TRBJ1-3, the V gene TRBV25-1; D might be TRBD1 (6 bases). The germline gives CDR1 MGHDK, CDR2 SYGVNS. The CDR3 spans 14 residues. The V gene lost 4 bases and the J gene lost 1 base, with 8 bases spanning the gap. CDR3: CASSGGGSGNTIYF. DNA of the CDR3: TGTGCCAGCAGTGGAGGGGGATCTGGAAACACCATATATTTT.

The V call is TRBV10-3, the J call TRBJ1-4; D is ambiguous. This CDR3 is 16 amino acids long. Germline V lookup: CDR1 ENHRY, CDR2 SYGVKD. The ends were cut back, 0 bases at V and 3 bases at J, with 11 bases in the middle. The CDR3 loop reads CAISESKGSSNEKLFF. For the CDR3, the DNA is TGTGCCATCAGTGAGTCGAAAGGGAGCTCTAATGAAAAACTGTTTTTT.

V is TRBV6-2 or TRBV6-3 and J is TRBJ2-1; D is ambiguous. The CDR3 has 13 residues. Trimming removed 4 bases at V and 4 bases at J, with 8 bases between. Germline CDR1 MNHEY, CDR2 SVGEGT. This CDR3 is CASSSQIYNEQFF. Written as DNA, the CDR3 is TGTGCCAGCAGTTCACAAATTTACAATGAGCAGTTCTTC.

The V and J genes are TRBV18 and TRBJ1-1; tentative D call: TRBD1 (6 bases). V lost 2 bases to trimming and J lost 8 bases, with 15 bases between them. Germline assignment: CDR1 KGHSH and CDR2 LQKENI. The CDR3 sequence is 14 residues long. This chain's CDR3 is CASSPTGPYREAFF. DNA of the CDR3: TGTGCCAGCTCACCAACAGGGCCTTACCGAGAAGCTTTCTTT.

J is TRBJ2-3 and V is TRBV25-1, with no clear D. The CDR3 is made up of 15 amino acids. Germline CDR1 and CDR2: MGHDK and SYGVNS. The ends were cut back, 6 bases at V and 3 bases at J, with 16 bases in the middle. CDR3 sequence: CASSLGEVNTDTQYF. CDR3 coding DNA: TGTGCCAGCAGCCTCGGCGAGGTTAATACAGATACGCAGTATTTT. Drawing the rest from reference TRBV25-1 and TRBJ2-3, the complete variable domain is EADIYQTPRYLVIGTGKKITLECSQTMGHDKMYWYQQDPGMELHLIHYSYGVNSTEKGDLSSESTVSRIRTEHFPLTLESARPSHTSQYLCASSLGEVNTDTQYFGPGTRLTVL.

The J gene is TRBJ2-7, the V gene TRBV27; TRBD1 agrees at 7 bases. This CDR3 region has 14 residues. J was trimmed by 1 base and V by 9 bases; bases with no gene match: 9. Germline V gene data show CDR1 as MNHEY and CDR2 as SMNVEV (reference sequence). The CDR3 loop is CAREQGQRSYEQYV. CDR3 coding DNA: TGTGCCAGAGAACAGGGGCAGAGGTCCTACGAGCAGTACGTC.

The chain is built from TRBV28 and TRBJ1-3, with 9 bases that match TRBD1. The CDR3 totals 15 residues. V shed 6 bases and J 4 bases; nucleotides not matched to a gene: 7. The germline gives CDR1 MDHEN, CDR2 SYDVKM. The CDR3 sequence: CASRSQGAWGNTIYF. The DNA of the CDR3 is TGTGCCAGCAGATCACAGGGGGCGTGGGGAAACACCATATATTTT.

CDR3 bases: TGTGCCACCAGCAGAGATGTGATTACAGGGGATGAAGCTTTCTTT. Protein sequence: CATSRDVITGDEAFF. The chain carries TRBV15 and TRBJ1-1; 7 bases map to TRBD1. The CDR3 runs to 15 residues. V trimming: 0 bases; J trimming: 7 bases; junction bases outside the gene matches: 8. Per the germline V gene, CDR1 is LNHNV and CDR2 is YYDKDF (reference sequence).

The CDR3 sequence is CASSEGLADYNEQFF. For the CDR3, the DNA is TGTGCCAGCAGCGAGGGACTAGCGGACTACAATGAGCAGTTCTTC. The chain uses TRBV6-5 and TRBJ2-1; 11 bases map to TRBD2. The CDR3 runs to 15 residues. The V gene end was trimmed by 6 bases and the J gene end by 3 bases; junction bases not matched to a gene: 4. Germline V gene data show CDR1 as MNHEY and CDR2 as SVGAGI.

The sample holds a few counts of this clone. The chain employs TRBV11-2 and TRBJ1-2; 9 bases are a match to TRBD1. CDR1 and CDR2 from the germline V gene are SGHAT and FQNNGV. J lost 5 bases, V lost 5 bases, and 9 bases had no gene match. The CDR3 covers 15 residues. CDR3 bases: TGTGCCAGCAGCCCTGGGACAGGGCCGGGGTATGGCTACACCTTC. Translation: CASSPGTGPGYGYTF. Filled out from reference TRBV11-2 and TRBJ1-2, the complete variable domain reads EAGVAQSPRYKIIEKRQSVAFWCNPISGHATLYWYQQILGQGPKLLIQFQNNGVVDDSQLPKDRFSAERLKGVDSTLKIQPAKLEDSAVYLCASSPGTGPGYGYTFGSGTRLTVV.

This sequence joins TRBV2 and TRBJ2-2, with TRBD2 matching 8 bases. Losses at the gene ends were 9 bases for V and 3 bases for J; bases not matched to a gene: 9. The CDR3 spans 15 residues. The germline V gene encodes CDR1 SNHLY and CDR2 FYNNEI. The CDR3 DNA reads TGTGCCAGTTCAAGCGGGGGAGGGTACACCGGGGAGCTGTTTTTT. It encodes CASSSGGGYTGELFF.

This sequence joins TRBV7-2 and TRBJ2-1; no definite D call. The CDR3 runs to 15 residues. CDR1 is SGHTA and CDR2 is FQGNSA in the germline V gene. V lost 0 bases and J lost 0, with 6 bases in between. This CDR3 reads CASSLAPVSYNEQFF. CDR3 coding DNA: TGTGCCAGCAGCTTAGCACCAGTCTCCTACAATGAGCAGTTCTTC.

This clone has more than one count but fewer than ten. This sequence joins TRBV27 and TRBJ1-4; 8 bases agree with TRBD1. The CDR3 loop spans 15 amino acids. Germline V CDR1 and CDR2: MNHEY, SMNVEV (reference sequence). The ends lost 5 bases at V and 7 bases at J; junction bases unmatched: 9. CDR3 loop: CASSPLRGRIEKLFF. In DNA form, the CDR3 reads TGTGCCAGCAGTCCACTCAGGGGGCGGATTGAAAAACTGTTTTTT. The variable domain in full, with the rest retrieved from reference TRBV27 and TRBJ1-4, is EAQVTQNPRYLITVTGKKLTVTCSQNMNHEYMSWYRQDPGLGLRQIYYSMNVEVTDKGDVPEGYKVSRKEKRNFPLILESPSPNQTSLYFCASSPLRGRIEKLFFGSGTQLSVL.

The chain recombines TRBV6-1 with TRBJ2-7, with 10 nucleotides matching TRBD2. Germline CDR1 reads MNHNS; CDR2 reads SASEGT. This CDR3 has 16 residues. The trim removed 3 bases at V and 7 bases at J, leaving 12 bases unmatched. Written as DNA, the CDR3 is TGTGCCAGCAGTGAGGACAGCGGGACTAGCGTATTTGAGCAGTACTTC. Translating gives CASSEDSGTSVFEQYF.

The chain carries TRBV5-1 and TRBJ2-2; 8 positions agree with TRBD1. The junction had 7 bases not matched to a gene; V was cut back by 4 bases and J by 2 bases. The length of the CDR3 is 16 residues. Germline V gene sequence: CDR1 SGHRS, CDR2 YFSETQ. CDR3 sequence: CASSPRDRINTGELFF. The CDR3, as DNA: TGCGCCAGCAGCCCCAGGGACAGGATCAACACCGGGGAGCTGTTTTTT. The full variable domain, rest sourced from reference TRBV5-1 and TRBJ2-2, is KAGVTQTPRYLIKTRGQQVTLSCSPISGHRSVSWYQQTPGQGLQFLFEYFSETQRNKGNFPGRFSGRQFSNSRSEMNVSTLELGDSALYLCASSPRDRINTGELFFGEGSRLTVL.

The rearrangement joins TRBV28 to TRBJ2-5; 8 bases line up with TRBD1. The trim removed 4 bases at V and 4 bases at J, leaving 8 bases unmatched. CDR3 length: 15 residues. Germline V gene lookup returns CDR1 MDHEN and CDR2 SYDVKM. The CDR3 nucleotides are TGTGCCAGCAGTTCAGGACAGGGACCGGCAGAGACCCAGTACTTC. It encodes CASSSGQGPAETQYF.

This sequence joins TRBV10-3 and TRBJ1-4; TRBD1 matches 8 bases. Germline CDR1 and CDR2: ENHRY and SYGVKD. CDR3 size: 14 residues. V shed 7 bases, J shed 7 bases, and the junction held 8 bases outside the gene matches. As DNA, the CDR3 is TGTGCCATCACTACCAGGGGGCTGCGTGAAAAACTGTTTTTT. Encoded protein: CAITTRGLREKLFF.